This T cell receptor (beta chain) was sequenced during a study of read filtering for tumor transcriptome and immune sequencing. Whole-study findings and limits: The CD138-negative fraction was mixed bone marrow immune cells, not pure T cells.

A remark on this clonotype: What it binds is not known. A much larger clone differs from this one at a single base, so this may be a read error.

The CDR3 runs 16 residues. From germline, CDR1 is MNHEY and CDR2 SVGAGI. Molecular barcoded adaptors covering alpha/delta and beta/gamma chains were used on 400 to 450 ng RNA. MiXCR was run by TCRdb on the reads, yielding one entry per CDR3 protein. The sample carries 120,000 or so distinct CDR3 sequences, 13% recorded once. Sequencing used a population of CD138-negative cells sorted from bone marrow. This TCR was sampled from a donor aged 40 or older with multiple myeloma. The chain carries TRBV6-5 and TRBJ2-7, with 8 bases that match TRBD2. The CDR3 here is CASSYSGTSTGYVQYF. In DNA, the CDR3 is TGTGCCAGCAGTTACTCCGGGACTAGTACCGGATACGTGCAGTACTTC.